This paragraph covers one TCR beta chain sequence. This receptor's antigen is unknown. Base-call qualities are not available, and no considerably larger clone is one nucleotide away. This sample is part of a study of radiotherapy plus CTLA-4 blockade in lung cancer (dated by TCRdb to 2017 to 2018). Regarding the study in general: Among the enrolled patients, roughly 17% had an objective response, and roughly 30% reached disease control.

Focal radiation therapy combined with CTLA-4 blockade (ipilimumab) was tested in patients with chemo-refractory metastatic non-small-cell lung cancer. The research as a whole found: Increased serum interferon-beta after radiation, together with early dynamic changes in blood T cell clones, were reported to be the strongest predictors of response. TCR clones derived from tumors expanded in peripheral blood after treatment with radiotherapy and ipilimumab.

Library method: the immunoSEQ multiplex PCR assay. In its TCRdb copy, this immuneACCESS table keeps in-frame sequences only and misses some clones. Where compared with another copy, unresolved V genes explain less than half of these, and the others have no known cause. The sample profile shows 85,000 to 95,000 clones; approximately 80% of them were found once. The ten largest clonotypes hold about 25% of the sample. Sequenced material: peripheral blood, taken from a patient treated with radiotherapy plus ipilimumab. This TCR was recovered from a human donor with non-small cell lung cancer that progressed on radiotherapy plus ipilimumab.

The bases are TGTGCCAGCAGCCTGGGACAGAACTATGGCTACACCTTC. It codes for CASSLGQNYGYTF. This sequence uses TRBV6-1 and TRBJ1-2, and 7 junction bases match TRBD1. Trimming removed 6 bases from V and 2 bases from J; the gene matches leave 3 bases unexplained. From the cysteine up to the phenylalanine, the CDR3 has a length of 13 residues. Here the CDR3 DNA is all that survives: 39 bases in frame from base 1. CDR1 MNHNS and CDR2 SASEGT were looked up in the germline V gene.